What follows are 2 T cell receptor beta chains derived from one specimen sequenced in a study of T cells expressing NK-cell markers. From the 5' RACE reads, TCRdb lists one entry per CDR3 protein and no DNA. The sample table includes over 350,000 distinct CDR3 sequences. Sequencing was carried out using blood T cells: a sorted CD56 or NKG2C T cell subset, CD4+ or CD8+ T cells, or bulk PBMC T cells (not recorded which). The receptors stem from a woman aged 45 to 65 in good health.

The rearrangement links TRBV4-2 to TRBJ2-3; TCRdb's D call of TRBD2 is untestable without DNA. The CDR3 is 15 residues long. Germline V gene data show CDR1 as LGHNA and CDR2 as YNFKEQ. CDR3 region: CASSRKAGGTDTQYF.

The rearrangement joins TRBV6-5 to TRBJ2-2; TCRdb names TRBD1, which stays unverified in the absence of DNA. Germline V gene sequence: CDR1 MNHEY, CDR2 SVGAGI. The length of the CDR3 is 15 residues. CDR3 sequence reads: CASSPPSGFPGELFF.